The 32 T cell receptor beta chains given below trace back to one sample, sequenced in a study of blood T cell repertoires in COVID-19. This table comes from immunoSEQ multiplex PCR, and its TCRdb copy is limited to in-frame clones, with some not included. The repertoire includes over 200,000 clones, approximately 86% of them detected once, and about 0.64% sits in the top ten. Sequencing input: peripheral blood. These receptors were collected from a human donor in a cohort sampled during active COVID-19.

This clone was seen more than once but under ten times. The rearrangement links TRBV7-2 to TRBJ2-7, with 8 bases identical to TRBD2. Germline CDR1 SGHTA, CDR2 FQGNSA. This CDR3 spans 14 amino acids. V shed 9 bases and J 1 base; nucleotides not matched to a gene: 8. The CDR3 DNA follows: TGTGCCAGTAGATCTAGCGGGTGGTCCTACGAGCAGTACTTC. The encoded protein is CASRSSGWSYEQYF.

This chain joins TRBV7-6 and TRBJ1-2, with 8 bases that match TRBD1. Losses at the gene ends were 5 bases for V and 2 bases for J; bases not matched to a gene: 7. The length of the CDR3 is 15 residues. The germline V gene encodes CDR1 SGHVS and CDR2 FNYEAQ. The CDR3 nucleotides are TGTGCCAGCAGCCTCAGGGGGCGGTCGAACTATGGCTACACCTTC. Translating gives CASSLRGRSNYGYTF.

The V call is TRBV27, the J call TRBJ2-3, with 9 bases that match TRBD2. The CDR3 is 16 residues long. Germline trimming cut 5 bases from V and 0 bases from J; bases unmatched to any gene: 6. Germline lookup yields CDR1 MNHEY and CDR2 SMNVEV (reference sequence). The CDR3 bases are TGTGCCAGCAGTCCAATAGCGGGAGCCAGCACAGATACGCAGTATTTT. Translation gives CASSPIAGASTDTQYF.

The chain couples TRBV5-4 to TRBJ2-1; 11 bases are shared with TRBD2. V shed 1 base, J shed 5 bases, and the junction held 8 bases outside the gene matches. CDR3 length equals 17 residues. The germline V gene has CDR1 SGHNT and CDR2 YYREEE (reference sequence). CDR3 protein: CASSLNVGLAANNEQFF. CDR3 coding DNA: TGTGCCAGCAGCTTGAATGTGGGACTAGCGGCGAACAATGAGCAGTTCTTC.

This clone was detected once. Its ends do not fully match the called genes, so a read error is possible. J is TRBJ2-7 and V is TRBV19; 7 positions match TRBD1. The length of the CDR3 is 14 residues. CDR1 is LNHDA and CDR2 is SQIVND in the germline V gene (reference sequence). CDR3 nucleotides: TGTGCCAGTAGTAATGTAGGGGGCTCCCACGAGCAGTACTTC. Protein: CASSNVGGSHEQYF.

This CDR3 is CASSPLDPSGRAFYEQYF. Written as DNA, the CDR3 is TGTGCCAGCAGTCCCCTAGATCCAAGCGGGAGGGCCTTCTACGAGCAGTACTTC. The rearrangement links TRBV28 to TRBJ2-7; 10 bases fit TRBD2. The CDR3 has 18 amino acids. V trimming: 5 bases; J trimming: 3 bases; junction bases outside the gene matches: 16. Per the germline V gene, CDR1 is MDHEN and CDR2 is SYDVKM.

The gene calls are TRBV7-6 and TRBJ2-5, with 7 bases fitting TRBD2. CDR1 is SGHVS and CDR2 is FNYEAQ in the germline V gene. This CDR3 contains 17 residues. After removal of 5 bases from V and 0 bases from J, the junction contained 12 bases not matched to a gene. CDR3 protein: CASSPSKGREYQETQYF. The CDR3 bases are TGTGCCAGCAGCCCCTCGAAGGGGAGGGAGTACCAAGAGACCCAGTACTTC.

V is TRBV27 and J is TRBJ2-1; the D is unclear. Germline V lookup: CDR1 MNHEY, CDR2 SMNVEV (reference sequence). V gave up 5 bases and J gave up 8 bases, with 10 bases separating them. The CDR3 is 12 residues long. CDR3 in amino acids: CASSPNGHEQFF. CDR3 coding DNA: TGTGCCAGCAGTCCCAATGGCCATGAGCAGTTCTTC.

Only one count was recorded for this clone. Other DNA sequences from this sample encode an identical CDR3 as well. The CDR3 is CASGLQGNTEAFF. The CDR3, as DNA: TGTGCCAGTGGGTTACAGGGAAACACTGAAGCTTTCTTT. The V and J genes are TRBV12-3 or TRBV12-4 and TRBJ1-1, with D maybe TRBD1 (6 bases). V lost 9 bases and J lost 2, with 13 bases in between. This CDR3 has 13 amino acids.

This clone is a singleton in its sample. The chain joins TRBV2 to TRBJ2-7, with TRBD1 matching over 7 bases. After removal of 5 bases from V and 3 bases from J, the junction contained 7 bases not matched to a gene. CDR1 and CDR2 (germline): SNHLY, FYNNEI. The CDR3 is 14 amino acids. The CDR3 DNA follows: TGTGCCAGCAGTCAGAGACAGGGCATCTACGAGCAGTACTTC. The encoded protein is CASSQRQGIYEQYF.

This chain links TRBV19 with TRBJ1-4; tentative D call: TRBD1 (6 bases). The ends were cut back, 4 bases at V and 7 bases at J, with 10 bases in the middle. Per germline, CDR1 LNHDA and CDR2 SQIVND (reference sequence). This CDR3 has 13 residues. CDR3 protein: CASSRRGSEKLFF. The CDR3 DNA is TGTGCCAGTAGTAGAAGGGGGAGTGAAAAACTGTTTTTT.

For the CDR3, the DNA is TGTGCCAGTAGTATACTAGGACAGGTCTCTGGGGCCAACGTCCTGACTTTC. Amino acid sequence: CASSILGQVSGANVLTF. The chain joins TRBV19 to TRBJ2-6; TRBD1 matches 7 bases. The CDR3 is made up of 17 amino acids. Trimming at V came to 2 bases and at J to 0 bases, leaving 4 bases not matched to a gene. Germline V lookup: CDR1 LNHDA, CDR2 SQIVND (reference sequence).

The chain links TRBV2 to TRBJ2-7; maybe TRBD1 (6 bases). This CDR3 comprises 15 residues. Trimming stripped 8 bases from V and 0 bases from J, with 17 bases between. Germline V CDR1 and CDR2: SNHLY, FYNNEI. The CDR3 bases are TGTGCCAGCCCTGATCCCTCGACAGGCTCCTACGAGCAGTACTTC. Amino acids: CASPDPSTGSYEQYF.

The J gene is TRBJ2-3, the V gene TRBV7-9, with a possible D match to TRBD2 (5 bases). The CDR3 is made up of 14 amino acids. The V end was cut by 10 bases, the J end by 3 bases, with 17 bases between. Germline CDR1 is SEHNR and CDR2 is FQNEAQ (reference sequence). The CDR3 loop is CATGMEEGTDTQYF. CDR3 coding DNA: TGTGCCACTGGGATGGAGGAAGGGACAGATACGCAGTATTTT.

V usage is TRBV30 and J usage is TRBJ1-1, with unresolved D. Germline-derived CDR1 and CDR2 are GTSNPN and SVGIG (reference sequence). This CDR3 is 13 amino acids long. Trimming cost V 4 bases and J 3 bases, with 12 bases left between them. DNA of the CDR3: TGTGCCTGGACGAGGGTCTTATACACTGAAGCTTTCTTT. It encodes CAWTRVLYTEAFF.

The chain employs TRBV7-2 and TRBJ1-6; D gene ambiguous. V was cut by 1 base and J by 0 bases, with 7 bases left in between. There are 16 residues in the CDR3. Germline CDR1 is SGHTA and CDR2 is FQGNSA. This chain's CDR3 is CASSLGRSSYNSPLHF. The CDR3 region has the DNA TGTGCCAGCAGCTTAGGGAGGAGCTCCTATAATTCACCCCTCCACTTT.

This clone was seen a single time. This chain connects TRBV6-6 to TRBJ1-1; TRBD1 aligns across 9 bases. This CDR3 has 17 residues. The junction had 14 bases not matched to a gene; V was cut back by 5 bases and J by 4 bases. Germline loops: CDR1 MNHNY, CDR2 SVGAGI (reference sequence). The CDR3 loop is CASSPYDRGTEGTEAFF. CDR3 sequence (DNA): TGTGCCAGCAGTCCTTACGACAGGGGGACTGAGGGCACTGAAGCTTTCTTT.

The DNA for the CDR3 is TGCGCCAGCAGCCAACCACAGGGTAAGGATTCACCCCTCCACTTT. It encodes CASSQPQGKDSPLHF. V and J are TRBV4-1 and TRBJ1-6, with a tentative D call TRBD1 (6 bases). Trimming took off 2 bases at V and 8 bases at J, with 13 bases between the two ends. This CDR3 spans 15 amino acids. Germline V gene data show CDR1 as MGHRA and CDR2 as YSYEKL.

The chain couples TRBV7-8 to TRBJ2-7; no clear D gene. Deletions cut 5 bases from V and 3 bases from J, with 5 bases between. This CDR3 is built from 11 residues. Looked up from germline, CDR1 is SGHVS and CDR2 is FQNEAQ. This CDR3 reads CASSIIYEQYF. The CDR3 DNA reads TGTGCCAGCAGCATTATCTACGAGCAGTACTTC.

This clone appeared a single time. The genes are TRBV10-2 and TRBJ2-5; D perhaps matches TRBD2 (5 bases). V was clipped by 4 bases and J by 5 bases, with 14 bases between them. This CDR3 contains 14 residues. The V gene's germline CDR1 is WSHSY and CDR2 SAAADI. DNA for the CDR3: TGCGCCAGCAGTGTTCCGGGGTCCTGGGAGACCCAGTACTTC. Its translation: CASSVPGSWETQYF.

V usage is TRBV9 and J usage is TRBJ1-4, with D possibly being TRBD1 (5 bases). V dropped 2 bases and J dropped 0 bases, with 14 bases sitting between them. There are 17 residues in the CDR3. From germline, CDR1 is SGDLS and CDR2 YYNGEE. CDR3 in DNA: TGTGCCAGCAGCGTTGGGGCAGGGAGGGCAACTAATGAAAAACTGTTTTTT. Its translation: CASSVGAGRATNEKLFF.

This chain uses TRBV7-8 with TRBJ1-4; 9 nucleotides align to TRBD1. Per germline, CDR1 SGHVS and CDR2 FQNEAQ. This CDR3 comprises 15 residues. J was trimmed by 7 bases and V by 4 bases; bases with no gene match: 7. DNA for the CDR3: TGTGCCAGCAGCTCACTACAGGGGGCGCGTGAAAAACTGTTTTTT. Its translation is CASSSLQGAREKLFF.

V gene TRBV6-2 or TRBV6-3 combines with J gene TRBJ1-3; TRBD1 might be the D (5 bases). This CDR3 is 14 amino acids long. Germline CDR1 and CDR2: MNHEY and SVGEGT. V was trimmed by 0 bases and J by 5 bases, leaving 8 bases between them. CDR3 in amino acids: CASSYSRGRNTIYF. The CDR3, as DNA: TGTGCCAGCAGTTACTCCCGGGGGAGAAACACCATATATTTT.

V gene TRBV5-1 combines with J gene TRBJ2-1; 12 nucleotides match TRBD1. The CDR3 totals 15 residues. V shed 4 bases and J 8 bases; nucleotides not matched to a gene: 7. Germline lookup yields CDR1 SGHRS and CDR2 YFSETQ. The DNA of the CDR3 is TGCGCCAGCAGCGCGGGACAGGGGGCTAGGGATGAGCAGTTCTTC. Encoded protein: CASSAGQGARDEQFF. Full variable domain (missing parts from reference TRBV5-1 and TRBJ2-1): KAGVTQTPRYLIKTRGQQVTLSCSPISGHRSVSWYQQTPGQGLQFLFEYFSETQRNKGNFPGRFSGRQFSNSRSEMNVSTLELGDSALYLCASSAGQGARDEQFFGPGTRLTVL.

CDR3 in DNA: TGTGCCAGCACCTACGGAACGGGACATCTTTACGAGCAGTACTTC. Protein product: CASTYGTGHLYEQYF. V and J are TRBV28 and TRBJ2-7; possible D gene TRBD1, 6 bases. Trimming shortened V by 7 bases and J by 4 bases, and 20 bases separated the two germline ends. Germline values: CDR1 MDHEN, CDR2 SYDVKM. The CDR3 spans 15 residues.

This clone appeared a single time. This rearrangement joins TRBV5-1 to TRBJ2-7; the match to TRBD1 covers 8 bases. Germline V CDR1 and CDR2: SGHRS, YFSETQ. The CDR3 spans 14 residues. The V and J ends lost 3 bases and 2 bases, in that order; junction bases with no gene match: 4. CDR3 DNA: TGCGCCAGCAGCTGGTTACAGGGGGCCTACGAGCAGTACTTC. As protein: CASSWLQGAYEQYF.

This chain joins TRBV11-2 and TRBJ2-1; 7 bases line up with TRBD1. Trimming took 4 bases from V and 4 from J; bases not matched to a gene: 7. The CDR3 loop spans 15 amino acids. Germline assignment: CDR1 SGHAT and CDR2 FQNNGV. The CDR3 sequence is CASSSSDRMYNEQFF. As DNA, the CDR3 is TGTGCCAGCAGCTCATCGGACAGGATGTACAATGAGCAGTTCTTC.

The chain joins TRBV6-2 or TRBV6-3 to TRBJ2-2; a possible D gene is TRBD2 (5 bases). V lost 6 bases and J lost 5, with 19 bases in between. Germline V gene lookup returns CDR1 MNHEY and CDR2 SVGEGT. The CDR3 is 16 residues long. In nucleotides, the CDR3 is TGTGCCAGCAGCCCCCCGTCCGGGATAATAACCGGGGAGCTGTTTTTT. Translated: CASSPPSGIITGELFF.

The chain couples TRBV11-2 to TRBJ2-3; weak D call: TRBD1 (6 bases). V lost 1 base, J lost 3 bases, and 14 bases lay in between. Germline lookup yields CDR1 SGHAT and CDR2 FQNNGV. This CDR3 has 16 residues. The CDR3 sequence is CASSLGPSGATDTQYF. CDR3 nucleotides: TGTGCCAGCAGCTTAGGACCATCAGGGGCGACAGATACGCAGTATTTT.

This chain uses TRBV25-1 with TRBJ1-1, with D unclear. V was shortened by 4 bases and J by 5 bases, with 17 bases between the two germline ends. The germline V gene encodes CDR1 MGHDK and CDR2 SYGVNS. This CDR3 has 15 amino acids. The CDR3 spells CASSGVTTRQTEAFF. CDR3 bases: TGTGCCAGCAGTGGGGTTACGACGAGGCAGACTGAAGCTTTCTTT. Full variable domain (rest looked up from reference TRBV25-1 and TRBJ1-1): EADIYQTPRYLVIGTGKKITLECSQTMGHDKMYWYQQDPGMELHLIHYSYGVNSTEKGDLSSESTVSRIRTEHFPLTLESARPSHTSQYLCASSGVTTRQTEAFFGQGTRLTVV.

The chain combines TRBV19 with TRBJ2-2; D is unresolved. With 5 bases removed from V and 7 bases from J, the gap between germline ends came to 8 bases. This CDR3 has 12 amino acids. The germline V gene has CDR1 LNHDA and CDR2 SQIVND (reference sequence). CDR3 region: CASSYGYGELFF. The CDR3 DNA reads TGTGCCAGTAGTTACGGGTACGGGGAGCTGTTTTTT. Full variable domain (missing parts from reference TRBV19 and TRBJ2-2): DGGITQSPKYLFRKEGQNVTLSCEQNLNHDAMYWYRQDPGQGLRLIYYSQIVNDFQKGDIAEGYSVSREKKESFPLTVTSAQKNPTAFYLCASSYGYGELFFGEGSRLTVL.

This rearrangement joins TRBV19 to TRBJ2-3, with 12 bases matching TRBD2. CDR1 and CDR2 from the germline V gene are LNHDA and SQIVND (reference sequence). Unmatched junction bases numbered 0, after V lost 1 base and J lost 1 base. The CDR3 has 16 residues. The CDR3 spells CASSIGLAGGTDTQYF. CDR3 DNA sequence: TGTGCCAGTAGTATAGGACTAGCGGGGGGCACAGATACGCAGTATTTT.